The 21 T cell receptor beta chains below all came from one sample that was sequenced in a study of blood T cell repertoires in COVID-19. Only in-frame clones appear in the TCRdb table, and some are missing; sequencing was by immunoSEQ multiplex PCR. Found here are some 65,000 clones, over 85% of them singletons; the top ten hold approximately 2.9%. The sample comprised peripheral blood. The origin of the receptors is a man in his sixties or seventies with active COVID-19.

V gene TRBV7-2 combines with J gene TRBJ2-3; 10 bases align to TRBD2. From germline, CDR1 is SGHTA and CDR2 FQGNSA. Losses at the gene ends were 2 bases for V and 4 bases for J; bases not matched to a gene: 9. The CDR3 is 17 amino acids. The CDR3 nucleotides are TGTGCCAGCAGCTTAACTTCTAGCGGGGGCGGGGCAGATACGCAGTATTTT. Its protein is CASSLTSSGGGADTQYF. The entire variable domain, with the rest obtained from reference TRBV7-2 and TRBJ2-3, is as follows: GAGVSQSPSNKVTEKGKDVELRCDPISGHTALYWYRQSLGQGLEFLIYFQGNSAPDKSGLPSDRFSAERTGGSVSTLTIQRTQQEDSAVYLCASSLTSSGGGADTQYFGPGTRLTVL.

The chain combines TRBV27 with TRBJ1-1, with 10 bases matching TRBD1. The germline CDR1 and CDR2 sequences are MNHEY and SMNVEV (reference sequence). CDR3 length: 16 amino acids. Losses at the gene ends were 5 bases for V and 3 bases for J; bases not matched to a gene: 9. DNA for the CDR3: TGTGCCAGCAGTCCCTTAGGGGACAGGGGACACACTGAAGCTTTCTTT. Its translation: CASSPLGDRGHTEAFF.

V is TRBV18 and J is TRBJ1-1, with 7 bases aligning to TRBD1. This CDR3 comprises 17 residues. Germline CDR1 is KGHSH and CDR2 is LQKENI. With V trimmed by 1 base and J by 4 bases, 12 bases remained unmatched. CDR3 protein: CASSPQSTRGPFTEAFF. The CDR3 DNA is TGTGCCAGCTCACCACAGAGTACAAGGGGGCCTTTCACTGAAGCTTTCTTT.

The chain has TRBV11-2 and TRBJ1-1; 8 nucleotides match TRBD1. CDR3 length: 14 amino acids. Per germline, CDR1 SGHAT and CDR2 FQNNGV. V shed 3 bases and J 5 bases; nucleotides not matched to a gene: 5. The CDR3, as DNA: TGTGCCAGCAGCTTGCAGGGGGCGAATACTGAAGCTTTCTTT. It yields the protein CASSLQGANTEAFF.

The rearrangement links TRBV28 to TRBJ1-1, with a weak D call TRBD1 (6 bases). The germline V and J ends were trimmed by 5 bases and 7 bases, with 14 bases remaining between them. The CDR3 has 13 residues. CDR1 is MDHEN and CDR2 is SYDVKM in the germline V gene. DNA of the CDR3: TGTGCCAGCAGTCCCTACAACAGGGTTGAAGCTTTCTTT. Translating gives CASSPYNRVEAFF.

The rearrangement uses TRBV18 and TRBJ1-2; a weak D match, TRBD1 (5 bases). Germline V gene lookup returns CDR1 KGHSH and CDR2 LQKENI. V was clipped by 2 bases and J by 4 bases, with 14 bases between them. The CDR3 has 15 amino acids. DNA for the CDR3: TGTGCCAGCTCACCAGGAGGGGAAAGGAGCTATGGCTACACCTTC. Amino acids: CASSPGGERSYGYTF.

The rearrangement joins TRBV5-1 to TRBJ1-2; 7 positions agree with TRBD1. J lost 4 bases, V lost 5 bases, and 8 bases had no gene match. The CDR3 is made up of 14 amino acids. Germline V lookup: CDR1 SGHRS, CDR2 YFSETQ. The CDR3 loop is CASRLRGGAYGYTF. The CDR3 DNA reads TGCGCCAGCAGGCTCCGAGGGGGCGCCTATGGCTACACCTTC.

The chain links TRBV2 to TRBJ1-2; weak D call: TRBD1 (6 bases). The CDR3 is 15 residues long. Looked up from germline, CDR1 is SNHLY and CDR2 is FYNNEI. V was shortened by 5 bases and J by 9 bases, with 22 bases between the two germline ends. As DNA, the CDR3 is TGTGCCAGCAGTCGAGAACCAGGGGCCGGTGATAGCTACACCTTC. Its translation is CASSREPGAGDSYTF.

The J gene is TRBJ2-7, the V gene TRBV3-1 (or the pseudogene TRBV3-2); 7 bases map to TRBD1. Germline-derived CDR1 and CDR2 are LGHDT and YNNKEL (reference sequence). There are 15 residues in the CDR3. After removal of 1 base from V and 3 bases from J, the junction contained 6 bases not matched to a gene. The CDR3 here is CASSQVSRQGYEQYF. The CDR3 DNA sequence: TGTGCCAGCAGCCAAGTTTCGAGACAGGGCTACGAGCAGTACTTC.

The V call is TRBV7-5, the J call TRBJ2-2; the table calls TRBD1, which could not be checked here. TRBV7-5 is shown as a pseudogene. The CDR3 totals 15 residues. CDR3 residues: CVRSPDRGDTGELFF. CDR3 in DNA: TGTGTCAGAAGCCCGGACAGGGGGGACACCGGGGAGCTGTTTTTT.

The rearrangement links TRBV18 to TRBJ2-7; D call uncertain. Trimming shortened V by 4 bases and J by 0 bases, and 4 bases separated the two germline ends. This CDR3 region has 12 residues. Germline lookup yields CDR1 KGHSH and CDR2 LQKENI. Here the CDR3 reads CASSLSSYEQYV. The DNA of the CDR3 is TGTGCCAGCTCACTCAGCTCCTACGAGCAGTACGTC.

The chain has TRBV2 and TRBJ1-4, with no clear D. In germline, CDR1 is SNHLY, CDR2 FYNNEI. V lost 6 bases and J lost 5, with 13 bases in between. This CDR3 is 14 amino acids long. The CDR3 DNA reads TGTGCCAGCAGGAGAGAGTTAGTGAATGAAAAACTGTTTTTT. Residues: CASRRELVNEKLFF.

The genes are TRBV7-9 and TRBJ1-3; D gene ambiguous. The CDR3 runs 15 residues. V was shortened by 7 bases and J by 3 bases, with 16 bases between the two germline ends. Per germline, CDR1 SEHNR and CDR2 FQNEAQ (reference sequence). The CDR3 protein is CASTKGLTVGNTIYF. CDR3 in DNA: TGTGCCAGCACCAAAGGACTGACCGTTGGAAACACCATATATTTT.

The rearrangement links TRBV14 to TRBJ1-4, with TRBD1 identical over 7 bases. V trimming: 0 bases; J trimming: 4 bases; junction bases outside the gene matches: 11. Germline V gene lookup returns CDR1 SGHDN and CDR2 FVKESK. The CDR3 has 18 amino acids. In nucleotides, the CDR3 is TGTGCCAGCAGCCAAGATTCAGTTGAGGGACAGCTTAATGAAAAACTGTTTTTT. Amino acid sequence: CASSQDSVEGQLNEKLFF.

This chain links TRBV28 with TRBJ1-3; D gene unclear. This CDR3 has 15 amino acids. V was pared by 7 bases and J by 0 bases, with 13 bases between. Germline values: CDR1 MDHEN, CDR2 SYDVKM. The CDR3 loop is CASISTGNSGNTIYF. For the CDR3, the DNA is TGTGCCAGCATTTCCACCGGGAACTCTGGAAACACCATATATTTT.

This clone appeared a single time. This chain joins TRBV19 and TRBJ2-7, with a tentative D call TRBD1 (5 bases). Trimming removed 5 bases at V and 3 bases at J, with 26 bases between. This CDR3 contains 18 residues. Germline V gives CDR1 LNHDA, CDR2 SQIVND (reference sequence). The CDR3 coding sequence is TGTGCCAGTAGTCCTCGCTACAGGCCCCTGAAAACTTACTACGAGCAGTACGTC. This sequence encodes CASSPRYRPLKTYYEQYV.

This clone was recorded once. The chain has TRBV5-1 and TRBJ1-2; no reliable D call. The ends were cut back, 0 bases at V and 4 bases at J, with 10 bases in the middle. The CDR3 extends over 14 amino acids. Germline assignment: CDR1 SGHRS and CDR2 YFSETQ. The chain's CDR3 is CASSLDNISYGYTF. As DNA, the CDR3 is TGCGCCAGCAGCTTGGACAACATAAGCTATGGCTACACCTTC.

The chain uses TRBV19 and TRBJ2-3; 9 bases are shared with TRBD2. With 4 bases clipped from V and 5 bases from J, the junction kept 1 base outside the gene matches. CDR3 length: 13 residues. Germline V gene lookup returns CDR1 LNHDA and CDR2 SQIVND (reference sequence). CDR3 sequence: CASSSGGVDTQYF. CDR3 sequence (DNA): TGTGCCAGTAGTAGCGGGGGGGTAGATACGCAGTATTTT.

The chain is built from TRBV12-3 or TRBV12-4 and TRBJ1-1; D not certain. Trimming removed 6 bases at V and 8 bases at J, with 10 bases between. There are 11 residues in the CDR3. The CDR3 loop is CASSSTGEAFF. The CDR3 DNA reads as TGTGCCAGCAGCTCTACCGGGGAAGCTTTCTTT.

The chain has TRBV19 and TRBJ1-1; possible D gene TRBD1, 5 bases. This CDR3 contains 14 residues. Germline lookup yields CDR1 LNHDA and CDR2 SQIVND (reference sequence). V lost 6 bases and J lost 3, with 14 bases in between. In nucleotides, the CDR3 is TGTGCCAGTAGCCAAACCGGAGGGGACACTGAAGCTTTCTTT. This gives the protein CASSQTGGDTEAFF.

This rearrangement joins TRBV5-1 to TRBJ2-5; D might be TRBD2 (5 bases). V dropped 0 bases and J dropped 7 bases, with 10 bases sitting between them. Germline CDR1 reads SGHRS; CDR2 reads YFSETQ. The CDR3 has 13 residues. The CDR3 sequence: CASSLGFRGTQYF. The CDR3 DNA follows: TGCGCCAGCAGCTTGGGATTCCGGGGGACCCAGTACTTC.